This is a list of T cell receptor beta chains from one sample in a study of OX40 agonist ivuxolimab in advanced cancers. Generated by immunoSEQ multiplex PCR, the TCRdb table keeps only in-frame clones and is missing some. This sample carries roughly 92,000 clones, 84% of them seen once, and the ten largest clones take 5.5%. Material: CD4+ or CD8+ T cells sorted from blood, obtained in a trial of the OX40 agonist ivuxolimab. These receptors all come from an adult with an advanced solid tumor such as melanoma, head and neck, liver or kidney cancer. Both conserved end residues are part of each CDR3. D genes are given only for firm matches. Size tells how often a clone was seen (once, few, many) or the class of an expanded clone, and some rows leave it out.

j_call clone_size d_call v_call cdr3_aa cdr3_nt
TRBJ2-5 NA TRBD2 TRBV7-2 CASSRSTGGRGETQYF TGTGCCAGCAGCCGATCCACGGGAGGACGGGGAGAGACCCAGTACTTC
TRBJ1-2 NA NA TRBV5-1 CASSSDGGLYGYTF TGCGCCAGCAGCTCGGACGGGGGGCTCTATGGCTACACCTTC
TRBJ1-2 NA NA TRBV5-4 CASSPSGPDYGYTF TGTGCCAGCAGTCCCTCGGGACCCGACTATGGCTACACCTTC
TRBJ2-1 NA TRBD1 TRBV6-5 CASRLQGAGEQFF TGTGCCAGCAGACTACAGGGGGCAGGTGAGCAGTTCTTC
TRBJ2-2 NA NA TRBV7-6 CASREQGFDTGELFF TGTGCCAGCAGGGAGCAGGGGTTCGACACCGGGGAGCTGTTTTTT
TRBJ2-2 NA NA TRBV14 CASSQVRGFRTGELFF TGTGCCAGCAGCCAAGTTCGAGGGTTTAGGACCGGGGAGCTGTTTTTT
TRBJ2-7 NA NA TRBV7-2 CASSLEVQLYEQYF TGTGCCAGCAGCCTAGAGGTACAACTATACGAGCAGTACTTC
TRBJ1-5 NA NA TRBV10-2 CASSESGRNQPQHF TGCGCCAGCAGTGAGTCAGGGCGGAATCAGCCCCAGCATTTT
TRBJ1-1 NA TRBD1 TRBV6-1 CASSVTDRGIAFF TGTGCCAGCAGTGTTACGGACAGGGGGATAGCTTTCTTT
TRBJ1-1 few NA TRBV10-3 CAEGPLTEAFF TGTGCTGAGGGACCGCTCACTGAAGCTTTCTTT
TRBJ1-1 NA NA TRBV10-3 CAISTRAMNTEAFF TGTGCCATCAGTACCAGGGCTATGAACACTGAAGCTTTCTTT
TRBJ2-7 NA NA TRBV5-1 CASSLRSGGTYEQYF TGCGCCAGCAGCTTGAGAAGTGGGGGGACCTACGAGCAGTACTTC
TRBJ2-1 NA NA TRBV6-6 CASSYPSSYNEQFF TGTGCCAGCAGTTACCCGAGCTCCTACAATGAGCAGTTCTTC
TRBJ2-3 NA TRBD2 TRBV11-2 CASSMTSGRALDTQYF TGTGCCAGCAGCATGACTAGCGGGAGGGCCTTAGATACGCAGTATTTT
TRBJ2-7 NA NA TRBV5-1 CASSQDYYEQYF TGCGCCAGCAGTCAGGACTACTACGAGCAGTACTTC
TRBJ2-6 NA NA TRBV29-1 CSVPRVGANVLTF TGCAGCGTTCCTAGGGTCGGGGCCAACGTCCTGACTTTC
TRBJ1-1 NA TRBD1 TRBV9 CASSVWDRSEAFF TGTGCCAGCAGCGTTTGGGACAGGTCTGAAGCTTTCTTT
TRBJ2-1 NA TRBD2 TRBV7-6 CASSLSGGDANEQFF TGTGCCAGCAGCTTATCCGGGGGGGACGCAAATGAGCAGTTCTTC
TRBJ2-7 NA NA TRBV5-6 CASSSRGGPRAEQYF TGTGCCAGCAGCTCCAGGGGGGGACCCCGGGCCGAGCAGTACTTC
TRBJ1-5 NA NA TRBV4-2 CASSLGDTSNQPQHF TGTGCCAGCAGCTTAGGGGACACAAGCAATCAGCCCCAGCATTTT
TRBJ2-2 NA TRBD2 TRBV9 CASSRTSGDTGELFF TGTGCCAGCAGCCGGACTAGCGGGGACACCGGGGAGCTGTTTTTT
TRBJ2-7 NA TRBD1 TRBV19 CASSIKGQGAGSSYEQYF TGTGCCAGTAGTATAAAGGGACAGGGGGCAGGGAGCTCCTACGAGCAGTACTTC
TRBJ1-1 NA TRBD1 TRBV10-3 CAIRAGQGLLTEAFF TGTGCCATCAGAGCGGGACAGGGGCTTTTGACTGAAGCTTTCTTT
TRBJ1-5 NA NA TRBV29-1 CSVAGGGSNQPQHF TGCAGCGTTGCCGGGGGAGGGAGCAATCAGCCCCAGCATTTT
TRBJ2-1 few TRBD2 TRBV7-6 CASSSLAGGYNEQFF TGTGCCAGCAGCTCCCTAGCGGGAGGCTACAATGAGCAGTTCTTC
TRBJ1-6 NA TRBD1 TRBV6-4 CASSLDRGRSPLHF TGTGCCAGCAGCCTGGACAGGGGACGGTCACCCCTCCACTTT
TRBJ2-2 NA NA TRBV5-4 CASSLDRWNTGELFF TGTGCCAGCAGCTTGGACAGGTGGAACACCGGGGAGCTGTTTTTT
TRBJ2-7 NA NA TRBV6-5 CASINSDTYEQYF TGTGCCAGCATTAACAGCGATACCTACGAGCAGTACTTC
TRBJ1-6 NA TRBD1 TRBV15 CATSRGQGTNSPLHF TGTGCCACCAGCAGAGGACAGGGGACTAATTCACCCCTCCACTTT
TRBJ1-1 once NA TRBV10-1 CASSESNLGTEAFF TGCGCCAGCAGTGAGTCCAACCTTGGCACTGAAGCTTTCTTT
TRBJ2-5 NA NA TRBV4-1 CASSQETSLGQETQYF TGCGCCAGCAGCCAAGAGACTAGTTTGGGCCAAGAGACCCAGTACTTC
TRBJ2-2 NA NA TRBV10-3 CAIRPEYNTGELFF TGTGCCATCCGTCCCGAGTATAACACCGGGGAGCTGTTTTTT
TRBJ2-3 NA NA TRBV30 CAWSVGSAPGTDTQYF TGTGCCTGGAGTGTCGGTAGCGCTCCGGGCACAGATACGCAGTATTTT